The sample holds one count of the clone carrying this TCR beta chain. This specimen belongs to a study of blood T cell repertoires in COVID-19. In the study overall: The study drew acute and convalescent COVID-19 samples from the United States, Italy and Spain. T cells, B-cell-depleted T cells, or PBMCs provided the cDNA or gDNA that served as material.

Authors' methods: Amplifying reference gene primers gave estimates of nucleated cell counts. Data came from immunoSEQ multiplex PCR; TCRdb stores just in-frame clones and leaves some out. V and J calls and clone size are as listed in that table; D and trimming were resolved from the DNA. The sample includes approximately 450,000 clones, around 89% of them seen just once. The CDR3 spans 16 residues. V lost 1 base, J lost 2 bases, and 13 bases lay in between. The germline CDR1 and CDR2 sequences are SGHRS and YFSETQ. Specimen: peripheral blood. V is TRBV5-1 and J is TRBJ1-3; possibly TRBD1 for D (5 bases). The sequence was obtained from a woman aged 25 to 39 with acute or convalescent COVID-19. The DNA for the CDR3 is TGCGCCAGCAGCTTGCTTGCGGGGGTCGCTGGAAACACCATATATTTT. It encodes CASSLLAGVAGNTIYF.